The 5 T cell receptor beta chains below come from one sample, sequenced in a study of shared clonotypes between healthy human individuals. It was CD45RO-negative cells, positively selected for CCR7, that made up naive CD8 cells, with terminally differentiated effector memory CD45RA+ cells excluded. Clones were read by immunoSEQ multiplex PCR, and TCRdb kept only the in-frame ones, dropping some. The top ten clones hold approximately 0.11% of a sample with fewer than 700,000 clones, roughly 95% of them seen once. Sequencing used naive CD8+ T cells sorted from blood. The source is a woman in her 30s in good health.

The chain couples TRBV7-6 to TRBJ2-1; no definite D call. This CDR3 has 15 residues. CDR1 and CDR2 (germline): SGHVS, FNYEAQ. Deletions cut 1 base from V and 0 bases from J, with 7 bases between. CDR3 sequence (DNA): TGTGCCAGCAGCTTAGACACGGTCTCCTACAATGAGCAGTTCTTC. It yields the protein CASSLDTVSYNEQFF.

This rearrangement joins TRBV19 to TRBJ1-1; 7 positions match TRBD1. The CDR3 spans 12 residues. Unmatched junction bases numbered 4, after V lost 6 bases and J lost 6 bases. Germline lookup yields CDR1 LNHDA and CDR2 SQIVND (reference sequence). The CDR3 spells CASSHRGAEAFF. CDR3 nucleotide sequence: TGTGCCAGTAGCCACAGGGGCGCTGAAGCTTTCTTT.

This clone was found once. The chain has TRBV5-4 and TRBJ1-1; possibly TRBD1 for D (5 bases). This CDR3 has 15 amino acids. Deletions cut 4 bases from V and 1 base from J, with 14 bases between. The V gene's germline CDR1 is SGHNT and CDR2 YYREEE (reference sequence). The DNA of the CDR3 is TGTGCCAGCAGCCCCCTACCCACAGGGAACACTGAAGCTTTCTTT. This encodes CASSPLPTGNTEAFF.

This chain links TRBV27 with TRBJ2-7, with D unclear. This CDR3 region has 12 residues. Trimming left V 2 bases short and J 10 bases short, with 12 bases between. Germline CDR1 is MNHEY and CDR2 is SMNVEV (reference sequence). The CDR3 DNA reads as TGTGCCAGCAGTTTAGGTCCATGGCCTCAGTACTTC. It yields the protein CASSLGPWPQYF.

V usage is TRBV13 and J usage is TRBJ1-4; tentatively, D is TRBD1 (6 bases). Germline CDR1 and CDR2: PRHDT and FYEKMQ (reference sequence). The CDR3 is 14 amino acids. Trimming stripped 5 bases from V and 8 bases from J, with 15 bases between. CDR3 nucleotides: TGTGCCAGCAGCCACGGGGGGCTCTCGGAAAAACTGTTTTTT. Translated: CASSHGGLSEKLFF. The whole variable domain, filled in from reference TRBV13 and TRBJ1-4, reads AAGVIQSPRHLIKEKRETATLKCYPIPRHDTVYWYQQGPGQDPQFLISFYEKMQSDKGSIPDRFSAQQFSDYHSELNMSSLELGDSALYFCASSHGGLSEKLFFGSGTQLSVL.